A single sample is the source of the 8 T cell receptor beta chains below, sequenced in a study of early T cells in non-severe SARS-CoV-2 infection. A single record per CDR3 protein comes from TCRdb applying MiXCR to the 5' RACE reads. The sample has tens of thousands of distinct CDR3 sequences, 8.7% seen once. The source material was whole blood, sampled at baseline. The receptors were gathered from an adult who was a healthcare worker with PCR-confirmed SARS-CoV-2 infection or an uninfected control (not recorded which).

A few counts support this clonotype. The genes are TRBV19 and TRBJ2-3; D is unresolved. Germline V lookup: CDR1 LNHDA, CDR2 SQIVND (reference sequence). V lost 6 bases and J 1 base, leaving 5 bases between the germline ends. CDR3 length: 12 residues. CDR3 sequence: CASRWGTDTQYF. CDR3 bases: TGTGCCAGTAGATGGGGCACAGATACGCAGTATTTT.

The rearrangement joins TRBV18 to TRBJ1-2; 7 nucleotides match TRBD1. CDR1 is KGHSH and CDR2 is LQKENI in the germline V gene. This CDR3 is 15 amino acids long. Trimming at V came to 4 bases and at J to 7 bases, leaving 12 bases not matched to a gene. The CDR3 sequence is CASSLGQEPGAGYTF. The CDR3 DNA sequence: TGTGCCAGCTCACTCGGACAGGAACCCGGGGCTGGCTACACCTTC.

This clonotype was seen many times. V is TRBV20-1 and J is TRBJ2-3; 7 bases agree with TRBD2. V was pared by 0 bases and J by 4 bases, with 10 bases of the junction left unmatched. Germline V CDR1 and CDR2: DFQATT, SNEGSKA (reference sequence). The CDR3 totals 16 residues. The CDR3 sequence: CSARDLAGERPDTQYF. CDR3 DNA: TGCAGTGCTAGAGATTTGGCGGGAGAGCGTCCAGATACGCAGTATTTT.

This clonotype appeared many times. The chain's CDR3 is CSAEDPSGRNEQFF. The CDR3 bases are TGCAGTGCCGAGGACCCTAGCGGGAGGAATGAGCAGTTCTTC. J is TRBJ2-1 and V is TRBV20-1, with 11 bases aligning to TRBD2. V lost 6 bases, J lost 7 bases, and 8 bases stayed unmatched. The V gene's germline CDR1 is DFQATT and CDR2 SNEGSKA (reference sequence). CDR3 length equals 14 residues.

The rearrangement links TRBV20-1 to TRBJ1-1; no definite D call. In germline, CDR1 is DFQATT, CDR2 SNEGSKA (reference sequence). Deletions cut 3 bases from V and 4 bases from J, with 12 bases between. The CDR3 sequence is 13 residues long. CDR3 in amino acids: CSASPNVGTEAFF. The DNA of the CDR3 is TGCAGTGCTAGCCCCAACGTAGGCACTGAAGCTTTCTTT.

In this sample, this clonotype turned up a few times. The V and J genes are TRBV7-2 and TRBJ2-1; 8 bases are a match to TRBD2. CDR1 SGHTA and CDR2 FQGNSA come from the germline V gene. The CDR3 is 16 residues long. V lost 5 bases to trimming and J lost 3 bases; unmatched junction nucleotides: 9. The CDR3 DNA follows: TGTGCCAGCAGCCCGGGGCGGGAGGACTTCTACAATGAGCAGTTCTTC. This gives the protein CASSPGREDFYNEQFF.

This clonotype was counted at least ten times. This chain's CDR3 is CASSSSGKGWSYEQYF. The DNA for the CDR3 is TGTGCCAGCAGTTCCTCCGGAAAGGGATGGTCCTACGAGCAGTACTTC. The V and J genes are TRBV12-3 or TRBV12-4 and TRBJ2-7; D unclear. The CDR3 consists of 16 residues. Trimming pared 4 bases from V and 1 base from J, leaving 17 bases between.

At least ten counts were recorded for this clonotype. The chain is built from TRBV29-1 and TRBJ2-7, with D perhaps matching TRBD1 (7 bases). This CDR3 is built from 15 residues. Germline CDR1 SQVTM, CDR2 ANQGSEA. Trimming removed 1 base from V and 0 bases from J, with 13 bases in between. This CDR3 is CSVEGGTVSSYEQYF. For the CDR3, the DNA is TGCAGCGTTGAAGGCGGGACAGTTTCCTCCTACGAGCAGTACTTC.